This T cell receptor (beta chain) was retrieved from a study of shared clonotypes between healthy human individuals. Only in-frame clones appear in the TCRdb table, and some are missing; sequencing was by immunoSEQ multiplex PCR. The table lists 550,000 to 800,000 clones, approximately 74% of them singletons. Study conclusions and caveats: Sequencing depth was a factor that was expected to affect clonotype sharing among donors.

Worth noting for this clone: Its specificity is unknown.

Division of CD4+ cells produced a CD45RA+ naive subset and a CD45RA-negative memory subset. The sequencing input was memory CD4+ T cells sorted from blood. Subset of the sample: CD45RA-negative fraction. This clonotype was sampled from a woman aged 25 to 39 in good health.

The CDR3 region has the DNA TGTGCCAGTAGTAGGGACAGGGAGACCCAGTACTTC. It encodes CASSRDRETQYF. V gene TRBV19 combines with J gene TRBJ2-5; the match to TRBD1 covers 8 bases. Trimming removed 4 bases from V and 5 bases from J; junction bases left unmatched: 0. The CDR3 is made up of 12 amino acids. Germline V lookup: CDR1 LNHDA, CDR2 SQIVND (reference sequence).